These 18 T cell receptor beta chains originate from one sample sequenced in a study of T cells after yellow fever vaccination. MiXCR was run by TCRdb on the 5' RACE reads, yielding one entry per CDR3 protein. The sample carries around 49,000 distinct CDR3 sequences, 6.8% recorded once. The specimen was CD8+ T cells not binding an NS4B(214-222) dextramer, sorted from PBMCs, collected 45 days after the yellow fever booster vaccination. Every receptor here comes from a young man who received the YFV17D yellow fever vaccine.

This clonotype occurred many times. The chain has TRBV27 and TRBJ2-5; the D is unclear. V lost 3 bases and J lost 1, with 9 bases in between. The CDR3 consists of 14 residues. CDR1 is MNHEY and CDR2 is SMNVEV in the germline V gene (reference sequence). CDR3 DNA sequence: TGTGCCAGCAGTTTTCTGTCGGCCCAAGAGACCCAGTACTTC. Translating gives CASSFLSAQETQYF.

In this sample, this clonotype turned up many times. The rearrangement links TRBV3-1 to TRBJ2-7; no reliable D call. Germline assignment: CDR1 LGHDT and CDR2 YNNKEL (reference sequence). The CDR3 spans 13 residues. V shed 2 bases and J shed 3 bases, with 8 bases lying between them. The CDR3 loop reads CASSQTAGYEQYF. The CDR3 nucleotides read TGTGCCAGCAGCCAAACTGCAGGCTACGAGCAGTACTTC.

Ten or more counts support this clonotype. The chain couples TRBV29-1 to TRBJ2-1, with a possible D match to TRBD2 (6 bases). Trimming took off 7 bases at V and 6 bases at J, with 19 bases between the two ends. From germline, CDR1 is SQVTM and CDR2 ANQGSEA. The CDR3 runs 14 residues. CDR3: CSARFAGLSNEQFF. The CDR3 DNA sequence: TGCAGCGCCCGATTCGCGGGACTCTCCAATGAGCAGTTCTTC.

Ten or more counts support this clonotype. The chain links TRBV10-2 to TRBJ1-1, with a possible D match to TRBD1 (5 bases). The V end was cut by 3 bases, the J end by 5 bases, with 13 bases between. This CDR3 contains 14 residues. CDR1 is WSHSY and CDR2 is SAAADI in the germline V gene. The CDR3 coding sequence is TGCGCCAGCAGTGAAGGGGTAGTGAGGACTGAAGCTTTCTTT. It is translated as CASSEGVVRTEAFF.

This clonotype was counted a few times. The chain is built from TRBV12-3 or TRBV12-4 and TRBJ1-6, with D uncertain. The CDR3 length is 13 residues. Trimming took off 8 bases at V and 5 bases at J, with 10 bases between the two ends. This chain's CDR3 is CASGPGDNSPLHF. The CDR3, as DNA: TGTGCCAGCGGACCTGGCGATAATTCACCCCTCCACTTT.

This clonotype was seen at least ten times. J is TRBJ2-5 and V is TRBV29-1; 7 bases are a match to TRBD1. The CDR3 loop spans 12 amino acids. With 7 bases clipped from V and 5 bases from J, the junction kept 7 bases outside the gene matches. CDR1 and CDR2 from the germline V gene are SQVTM and ANQGSEA. The CDR3 sequence: CSARDRAETQYF. In DNA form, the CDR3 reads TGCAGCGCTCGAGACAGGGCTGAGACCCAGTACTTC. The whole variable domain, remainder taken from reference TRBV29-1 and TRBJ2-5, is SAVISQKPSRDICQRGTSLTIQCQVDSQVTMMFWYRQQPGQSLTLIATANQGSEATYESGFVIDKFPISRPNLTFSTLTVSNMSPEDSSIYLCSARDRAETQYFGPGTRLLVL.

This clonotype was counted ten times or more. V gene TRBV15 combines with J gene TRBJ2-7, with D maybe TRBD2 (5 bases). Germline-derived CDR1 and CDR2 are LNHNV and YYDKDF (reference sequence). The CDR3 covers 15 residues. The V end was cut by 0 bases, the J end by 3 bases, with 12 bases between. The CDR3 nucleotides are TGTGCCACCAGCAGAGATACTAGTGAAGACTACGAGCAGTACTTC. This translates into CATSRDTSEDYEQYF.

This clonotype was seen repeatedly, ten times or more. CDR3: CASSVPDSHSPLHF. Written as DNA, the CDR3 is TGTGCCAGCAGTGTCCCGGATAGCCATTCACCCCTCCACTTT. The genes are TRBV28 and TRBJ1-6, with D unclear. Germline V gene lookup returns CDR1 MDHEN and CDR2 SYDVKM. The CDR3 length is 14 residues. V lost 5 bases, J lost 8 bases, and 13 bases lay in between.

This clonotype came up many times. V usage is TRBV9 and J usage is TRBJ1-2; D gene ambiguous. This CDR3 region has 14 residues. CDR1 is SGDLS, CDR2 YYNGEE, per germline. V gave up 4 bases and J gave up 0 bases, with 10 bases separating them. The DNA of the CDR3 is TGTGCCAGCAGCCCGAGGAACGCTAACTATGGCTACACCTTC. This codes for CASSPRNANYGYTF. Full variable domain (missing parts from reference TRBV9 and TRBJ1-2): DSGVTQTPKHLITATGQRVTLRCSPRSGDLSVYWYQQSLDQGLQFLIQYYNGEERAKGNILERFSAQQFPDLHSELNLSSLELGDSALYFCASSPRNANYGYTFGSGTRLTVV.

There are a few counts of this clonotype. V usage is TRBV20-1 and J usage is TRBJ2-5; 10 nucleotides match TRBD2. This CDR3 spans 16 amino acids. Germline CDR1 DFQATT, CDR2 SNEGSKA (reference sequence). J was trimmed by 7 bases and V by 3 bases; bases with no gene match: 14. This CDR3 reads CSASRLAGVDFGTQYF. The CDR3 coding sequence is TGCAGTGCTAGCAGGCTAGCGGGAGTTGACTTTGGGACCCAGTACTTC.

This clonotype was observed at least ten times. The rearrangement uses TRBV29-1 and TRBJ2-1; D gene unclear. This CDR3 comprises 11 residues. CDR1 and CDR2 from the germline V gene are SQVTM and ANQGSEA. V lost 8 bases and J lost 5, with 10 bases in between. CDR3 DNA sequence: TGCAGCTCCCCGGCCCACAATGAGCAGTTCTTC. Amino acid sequence: CSSPAHNEQFF.

In this sample, this clonotype turned up a few times. The V and J genes are TRBV13 and TRBJ2-7; D gene unclear. V shed 3 bases and J shed 6 bases, with 6 bases lying between them. Per germline, CDR1 PRHDT and CDR2 FYEKMQ (reference sequence). The CDR3 consists of 11 residues. In DNA form, the CDR3 reads TGTGCCAGCAGCTTTACCGGCGAGCAGTACTTC. The encoded protein is CASSFTGEQYF.

There are many counts of this clonotype. The V call is TRBV11-3, the J call TRBJ2-1; no reliable D call. V dropped 0 bases and J dropped 5 bases, with 5 bases sitting between them. Germline CDR1 and CDR2: SGHNT and YENEEA. The CDR3 has 13 residues. CDR3 coding DNA: TGTGCCAGCAGCTTAGAGCCCAACAATGAGCAGTTCTTC. Protein: CASSLEPNNEQFF.

This clonotype was recorded many times. This sequence joins TRBV7-3 and TRBJ2-1; TRBD2 agrees at 10 bases. CDR1 and CDR2 from the germline V gene are SGHTA and FQGTGA. This CDR3 is 16 amino acids long. Germline trimming cut 2 bases from V and 6 bases from J; bases unmatched to any gene: 7. The CDR3: CASSLASGRGINEQFF. The CDR3 bases are TGTGCCAGCAGCTTAGCTAGCGGGAGAGGGATCAATGAGCAGTTCTTC.

At least ten counts were recorded for this clonotype. The chain is built from TRBV27 and TRBJ2-7; 10 bases match TRBD2. CDR1 is MNHEY and CDR2 is SMNVEV in the germline V gene (reference sequence). The length of the CDR3 is 14 residues. The V gene end was trimmed by 5 bases and the J gene end by 2 bases; junction bases not matched to a gene: 3. DNA of the CDR3: TGTGCCAGCAGTCCTAGCGGGAGTCCCTACGAGCAGTACTTC. It yields the protein CASSPSGSPYEQYF.

In its sample, this clonotype was seen once. The rearrangement joins TRBV13 to TRBJ2-7; 9 nucleotides match TRBD1. From germline, CDR1 is PRHDT and CDR2 FYEKMQ (reference sequence). This CDR3 is built from 13 residues. Trimming removed 5 bases from V and 3 bases from J; junction bases left unmatched: 2. CDR3 residues: CASSGQGNYEQYF. In DNA form, the CDR3 reads TGTGCCAGCAGCGGACAGGGGAACTACGAGCAGTACTTC.

This clonotype came up many times. The V and J genes are TRBV3-1 and TRBJ1-5; D call uncertain. There are 15 residues in the CDR3. Germline-derived CDR1 and CDR2 are LGHDT and YNNKEL (reference sequence). V was cut by 0 bases and J by 5 bases, with 11 bases left in between. The CDR3 nucleotides are TGTGCCAGCAGCCAAGATACGGGTCCATATCAGCCCCAGCATTTT. Translation gives CASSQDTGPYQPQHF.

This clonotype showed up many times. The J gene is TRBJ1-1, the V gene TRBV29-1; 8 positions agree with TRBD1. Unmatched junction bases numbered 12, after V lost 4 bases and J lost 5 bases. The CDR3 totals 15 residues. Germline V CDR1 and CDR2: SQVTM, ANQGSEA. The CDR3 nucleotides are TGCAGCGTTGTTGTTTGGAGACAGGGGATGACTGAAGCTTTCTTT. Residues: CSVVVWRQGMTEAFF.